Listed below are T cell receptor beta chains from one sample, sequenced in a study of CD8 T cells in ankylosing spondylitis. TCRdb itself ran the 5' RACE reads through MiXCR, one entry per CDR3 protein. The data hold 700,000 or so distinct CDR3 sequences, with over 15% observed a single time. Sequenced sample: blood, either unsorted or a sorted T cell fraction (not recorded which). The receptors derive from a male donor with ankylosing spondylitis. Each CDR3 is given with its conserved first and last residue. The order of the fields is D gene, J gene, clone size, V gene, CDR3 DNA, CDR3 protein. D genes are given only for firm matches. Size tells how often a clone was seen (once, few, many) or the class of an expanded clone, and some rows leave it out.

D gene: TRBD2; J gene: TRBJ2-1; clone size: .; V gene: TRBV27; CDR3 DNA: TGTGCCAGCAGTTTGTGGGGACTAGGCTACAATGAGCAGTTCTTC; CDR3 protein: CASSLWGLGYNEQFF
D gene: .; J gene: TRBJ2-3; clone size: many; V gene: TRBV12-3/TRBV12-4; CDR3 DNA: TGTGCCAGCAGTAGACAGGCCTTCTACACAGATACGCAGTATTTT; CDR3 protein: CASSRQAFYTDTQYF
D gene: TRBD1; J gene: TRBJ1-1; clone size: few; V gene: TRBV6-4; CDR3 DNA: TGTGCCAGCAAACCCGACAGGGACAACACTGAAGCTTTCTTT; CDR3 protein: CASKPDRDNTEAFF
D gene: TRBD1; J gene: TRBJ2-1; clone size: few; V gene: TRBV7-9; CDR3 DNA: TGTGCCAGCAGCAAAAGGACAGGGACCTACAATGAGCAGTTCTTC; CDR3 protein: CASSKRTGTYNEQFF
D gene: TRBD2; J gene: TRBJ2-7; clone size: many; V gene: TRBV6-2/TRBV6-3; CDR3 DNA: TGTGCCAGCAGTTGGACTAGCCAAAGCTCCTACGAGCAGTACTTC; CDR3 protein: CASSWTSQSSYEQYF
D gene: .; J gene: TRBJ2-2; clone size: few; V gene: TRBV6-5; CDR3 DNA: TGTGCCAGCAGTCCCGATTCGGGGGAGCTGTTTTTT; CDR3 protein: CASSPDSGELFF
D gene: TRBD2; J gene: TRBJ2-7; clone size: .; V gene: TRBV19; CDR3 DNA: TGTGCCAGTAGTATCATAGCGGGGGCCGGGTACGAGCAGTACTTC; CDR3 protein: CASSIIAGAGYEQYF
D gene: .; J gene: TRBJ1-5; clone size: few; V gene: TRBV12-3/TRBV12-4; CDR3 DNA: TGTGCCAGCAGTTTGGCCAGTGGAGGTCAGCCCCAGCATTTT; CDR3 protein: CASSLASGGQPQHF
D gene: .; J gene: TRBJ1-1; clone size: many; V gene: TRBV12-3/TRBV12-4; CDR3 DNA: TGTGCCAGCAGTTCAGGGAGCACTGAAGCTTTCTTT; CDR3 protein: CASSSGSTEAFF
D gene: .; J gene: TRBJ1-1; clone size: .; V gene: TRBV5-5; CDR3 DNA: TGTGCCAGCAGTCAACAGGGACCTGAAGCTTTCTTT; CDR3 protein: CASSQQGPEAFF